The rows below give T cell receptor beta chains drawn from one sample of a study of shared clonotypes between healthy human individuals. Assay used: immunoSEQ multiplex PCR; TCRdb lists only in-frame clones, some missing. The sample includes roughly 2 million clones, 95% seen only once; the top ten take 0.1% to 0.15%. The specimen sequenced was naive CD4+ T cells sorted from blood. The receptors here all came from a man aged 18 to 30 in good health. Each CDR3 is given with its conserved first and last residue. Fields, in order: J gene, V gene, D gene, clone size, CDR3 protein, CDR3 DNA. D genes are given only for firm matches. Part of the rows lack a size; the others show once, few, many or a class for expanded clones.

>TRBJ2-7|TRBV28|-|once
CASRGPSLSYEQYF
TGTGCCAGCAGAGGGCCGAGCCTTTCCTACGAGCAGTACTTC
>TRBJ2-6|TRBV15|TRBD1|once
CATSPLPGTATSGANVLTF
TGTGCCACCAGCCCCCTTCCCGGGACAGCGACCTCTGGGGCCAACGTCCTGACTTTC
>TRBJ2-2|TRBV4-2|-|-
CASSRSPGPSTGELFF
TGTGCCAGCAGCCGATCCCCCGGCCCGAGCACCGGGGAGCTGTTTTTT
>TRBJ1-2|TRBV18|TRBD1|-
CASSLMTPGQKTDGYTF
TGTGCCAGCTCATTAATGACTCCGGGACAGAAGACTGACGGCTACACCTTC
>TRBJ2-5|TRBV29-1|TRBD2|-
CSPTGTSGQETQYF
TGCAGCCCCACCGGGACTAGCGGCCAAGAGACCCAGTACTTC
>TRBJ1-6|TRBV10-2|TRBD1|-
CASRRDRGHSPLHF
TGCGCCAGCAGGCGGGACAGGGGGCATTCACCCCTCCACTTT
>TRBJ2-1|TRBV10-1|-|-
CASSDPGRGGNEQFF
TGCGCCAGCAGTGATCCCGGGAGAGGGGGAAATGAGCAGTTCTTC
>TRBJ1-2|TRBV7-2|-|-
CASSTSTGTPGYTF
TGTGCCAGCAGCACTAGTACCGGGACTCCCGGCTACACCTTC
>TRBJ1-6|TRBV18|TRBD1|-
CASSPTGGNSPLHF
TGTGCCAGCTCACCGACAGGGGGTAATTCACCCCTCCACTTT
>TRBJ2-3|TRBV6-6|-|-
CASSSPDTQYF
TGTGCCAGCAGTTCTCCAGATACGCAGTATTTT
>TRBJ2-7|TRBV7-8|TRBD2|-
CASSSSGGTPYEQYF
TGTGCCAGCAGCTCTAGCGGGGGGACCCCCTACGAGCAGTACTTC
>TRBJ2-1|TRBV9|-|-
CASSVDPGQNEQFF
TGTGCCAGCAGCGTAGACCCCGGACAGAATGAGCAGTTCTTC
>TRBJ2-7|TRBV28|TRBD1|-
CASSTPGGETVEQYF
TGTGCCAGCAGTACTCCAGGGGGTGAGACCGTCGAGCAGTACTTC
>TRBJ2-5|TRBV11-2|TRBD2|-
CASRLGLLQETQYF
TGTGCCAGCAGACTGGGACTATTACAAGAGACCCAGTACTTC
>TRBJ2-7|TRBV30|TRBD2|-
CAWRGGGPYEQYF
TGTGCCTGGAGGGGGGGAGGGCCCTACGAGCAGTACTTC
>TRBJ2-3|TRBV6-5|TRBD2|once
CASRRGSSTDTQYF
TGTGCCAGCAGGCGGGGGTCTAGCACAGATACGCAGTATTTT
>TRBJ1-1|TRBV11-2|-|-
CASRATPGGGAGSEAFF
TGTGCCAGCAGGGCAACACCAGGAGGGGGGGCTGGGTCTGAAGCTTTCTTT
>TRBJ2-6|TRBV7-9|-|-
CASSPSGTLVLTF
TGTGCCAGCAGCCCGTCAGGCACCCTCGTCCTGACTTTC
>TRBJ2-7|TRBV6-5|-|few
CASSYSRQTYEQYF
TGTGCCAGCAGTTACTCGAGACAGACCTACGAGCAGTACTTC
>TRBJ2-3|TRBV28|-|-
CASSSGSKATDTQYF
TGTGCCAGCAGTTCGGGATCCAAGGCCACAGATACGCAGTATTTT
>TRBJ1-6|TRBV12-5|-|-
CASGLVHGSPLHF
TGTGCTAGTGGTTTGGTACACGGATCACCCCTCCACTTT
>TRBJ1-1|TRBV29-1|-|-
CSVERTVNTEAFF
TGCAGCGTTGAGAGGACAGTGAACACTGAAGCTTTCTTT
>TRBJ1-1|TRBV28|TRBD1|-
CASSLGTATTEAFF
TGTGCCAGCAGTTTGGGGACAGCCACCACTGAAGCTTTCTTT
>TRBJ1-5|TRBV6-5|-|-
CASSYLRGQPQHF
TGTGCCAGCAGTTACCTTCGGGGACAGCCCCAGCATTTT
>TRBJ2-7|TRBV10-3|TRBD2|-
CAISDMLTSVFYEQYF
TGTGCCATCAGTGATATGCTAACTAGCGTCTTCTACGAGCAGTACTTC
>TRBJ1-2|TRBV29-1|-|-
CSVDNKLTNYGYTF
TGCAGCGTTGATAACAAGCTCACTAACTATGGCTACACCTTC
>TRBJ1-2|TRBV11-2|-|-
CASSFKGAYGYTF
TGTGCCAGCAGCTTTAAAGGGGCCTATGGCTACACCTTC
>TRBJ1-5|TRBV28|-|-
CASSLNNQPQHF
TGTGCCAGCAGTTTAAACAATCAGCCCCAGCATTTT
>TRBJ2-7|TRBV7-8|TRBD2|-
CASSRTSGGGFSYEQYF
TGTGCCAGCAGCAGGACTAGCGGGGGCGGGTTCTCCTACGAGCAGTACTTC
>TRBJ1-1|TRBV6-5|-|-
CASSYAANTEAFF
TGTGCCAGCAGTTACGCAGCGAACACTGAAGCTTTCTTT
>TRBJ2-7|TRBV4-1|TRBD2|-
CASSQAAGGPIEQYF
TGCGCCAGCAGCCAAGCAGCGGGGGGGCCGATCGAGCAGTACTTC
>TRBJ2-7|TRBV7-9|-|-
CASSPPLFF
TGTGCCAGCAGCCCTCCTTTATTCTTC
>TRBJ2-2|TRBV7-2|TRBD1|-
CASSSGQEVTGELFF
TGTGCCAGCAGCTCGGGACAGGAGGTCACCGGGGAGCTGTTTTTT
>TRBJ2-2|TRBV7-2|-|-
CASSPLSGRNTGELFF
TGTGCCAGCAGCCCTCTCTCGGGAAGGAACACCGGGGAGCTGTTTTTT
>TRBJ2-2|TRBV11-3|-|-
CASSSGSGRGNNTGELFF
TGTGCCAGCAGCTCTGGCTCTGGCAGGGGTAATAACACCGGGGAGCTGTTTTTT
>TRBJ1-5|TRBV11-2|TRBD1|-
CASSRQTGKAGQPQHF
TGTGCCAGCAGCCGGCAGACAGGGAAGGCGGGTCAGCCCCAGCATTTT
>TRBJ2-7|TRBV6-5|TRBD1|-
CASSFGQGTYEQYF
TGTGCCAGCAGTTTTGGACAGGGTACCTACGAGCAGTACTTC
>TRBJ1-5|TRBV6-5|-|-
CASTPLGGQPQHF
TGTGCCAGCACCCCCCTCGGGGGTCAGCCCCAGCATTTT
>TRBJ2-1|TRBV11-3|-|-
CASSLGGSYNEQFF
TGTGCCAGCAGCTTGGGCGGGTCCTACAATGAGCAGTTCTTC
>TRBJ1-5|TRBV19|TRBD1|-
CASSDRVNQPQHF
TGTGCCAGTAGTGACAGGGTGAATCAGCCCCAGCATTTT
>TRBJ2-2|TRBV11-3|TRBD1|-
CASSEGQGDTGELFF
TGTGCCAGCAGCGAGGGACAGGGAGACACCGGGGAGCTGTTTTTT
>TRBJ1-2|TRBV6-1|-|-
CASSEVGLPPDGYTF
TGTGCCAGCAGTGAAGTCGGACTACCGCCGGATGGCTACACCTTC
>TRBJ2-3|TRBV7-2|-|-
CASSLDGSKQYF
TGTGCCAGCAGCTTAGACGGGAGCAAGCAGTATTTT
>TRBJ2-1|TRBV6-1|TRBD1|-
CASTDPGQGGNNEQFF
TGTGCCAGCACTGACCCGGGACAGGGGGGGAACAATGAGCAGTTCTTC